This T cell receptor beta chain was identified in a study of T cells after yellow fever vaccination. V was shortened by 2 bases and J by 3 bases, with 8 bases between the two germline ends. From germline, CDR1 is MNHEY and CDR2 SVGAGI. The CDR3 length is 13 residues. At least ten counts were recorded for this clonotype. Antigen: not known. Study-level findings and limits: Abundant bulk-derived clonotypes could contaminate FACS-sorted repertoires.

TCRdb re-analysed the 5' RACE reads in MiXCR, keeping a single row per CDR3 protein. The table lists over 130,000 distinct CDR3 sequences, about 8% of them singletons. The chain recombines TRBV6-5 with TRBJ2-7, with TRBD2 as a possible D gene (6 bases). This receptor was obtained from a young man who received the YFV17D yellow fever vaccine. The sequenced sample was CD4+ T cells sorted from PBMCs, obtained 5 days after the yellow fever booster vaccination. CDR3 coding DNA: TGTGCCAGCAGTTACCGGAGGGACTACGAGCAGTACTTC. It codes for CASSYRRDYEQYF.